This T cell receptor beta chain was found in a study of blood T cell repertoires in COVID-19. Background on the study: The United States, Italy and Spain were the sources of the acute and convalescent COVID-19 samples. PBMCs, B-cell-depleted T cells, or T cells provided the cDNA or gDNA that made up the material.

The CDR3 loop spans 17 amino acids. Germline CDR1 reads SGHRS; CDR2 reads YFSETQ. Losses at the gene ends were 3 bases for V and 4 bases for J; bases not matched to a gene: 13. Authors' methods: It was from reference gene primer amplification that nucleated cell counts were estimated. Data came from immunoSEQ multiplex PCR; TCRdb stores just in-frame clones and leaves some out. D and trimming come from the DNA, and the V and J calls and clone size come from that table. Counted here are about 56,000 clones, roughly 89% occurring once; the ten biggest clones make up less than 50%. Patients of the Seattle cohort, enrolled during active infection, were followed longitudinally.

This sequence joins TRBV5-1 and TRBJ2-5, with 9 bases fitting TRBD1. The TCR sequence derives from a woman aged 60-75 years with COVID-19, enrolled during active disease. Sequencing input: peripheral blood. For the CDR3, the DNA is TGCGCCAGCAGCTACCAACACCCGACAGGGGGGCCAGAGACCCAGTACTTC. Its protein product is CASSYQHPTGGPETQYF.